This T cell receptor beta chain was observed in a study of PD-L1 blockade in urothelial cancer. The overall study: Blood samples had a median of 141,255 T cells.

Assay: immunoSEQ multiplex PCR; the TCRdb copy retains only in-frame clones and omits some. The sample carries 65,000 to 80,000 clones, roughly 90% recorded once. The trim removed 0 bases at V and 3 bases at J, leaving 8 bases unmatched. The germline V gene encodes CDR1 SGHNT and CDR2 YYREEE (reference sequence). This CDR3 is 16 amino acids long. Indicated time point: pretreatment peripheral blood. Urothelial carcinoma, locally advanced or metastatic, affected the patients. The receptor was derived from an older man with urothelial cancer. The chain couples TRBV5-4 to TRBJ2-7; the match to TRBD2 covers 8 bases. Sequencing was performed on PBMCs, taken around atezolizumab (anti-PD-L1) treatment. In DNA form, the CDR3 reads TGTGCCAGCAGCTTGGGGGGGACTAGGGATAACTACGAGCAGTACTTC. Translating gives CASSLGGTRDNYEQYF.